This TCR beta chain is drawn from a study of OX40 agonist ivuxolimab in advanced cancers. Only in-frame clones appear in the TCRdb table, and some are missing; sequencing was by immunoSEQ multiplex PCR. Of 68,000 or so clones in the sample, around four fifths were seen once. Trimming pared 6 bases from V and 1 base from J, leaving 7 bases between. The CDR3 is 13 amino acids. CDR1 is MNHEY, CDR2 SVGAGI, per germline. Material: CD4+ or CD8+ T cells sorted from blood, obtained in a trial of the OX40 agonist ivuxolimab. V gene TRBV6-5 combines with J gene TRBJ1-5; D perhaps matches TRBD1 (5 bases). The clonotype was recovered from an adult with an advanced solid tumor such as melanoma, head and neck, liver or kidney cancer. As DNA, the CDR3 is TGTGCCAGCAGAAGGGACAGCAATCAGCCCCAGCATTTT. Translated: CASRRDSNQPQHF.